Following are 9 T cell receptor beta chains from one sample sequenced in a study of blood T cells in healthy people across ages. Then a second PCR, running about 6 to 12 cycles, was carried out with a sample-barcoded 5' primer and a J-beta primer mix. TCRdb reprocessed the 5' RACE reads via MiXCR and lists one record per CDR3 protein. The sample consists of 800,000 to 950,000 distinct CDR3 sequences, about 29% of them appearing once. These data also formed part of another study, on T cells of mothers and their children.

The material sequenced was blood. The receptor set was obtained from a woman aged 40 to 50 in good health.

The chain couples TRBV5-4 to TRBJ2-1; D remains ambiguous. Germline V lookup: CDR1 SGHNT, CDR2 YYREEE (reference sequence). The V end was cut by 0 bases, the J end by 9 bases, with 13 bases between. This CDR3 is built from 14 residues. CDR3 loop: CASSLGTKPLEQFF. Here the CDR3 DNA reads TGTGCCAGCAGCTTGGGTACTAAACCGCTTGAGCAGTTCTTC.

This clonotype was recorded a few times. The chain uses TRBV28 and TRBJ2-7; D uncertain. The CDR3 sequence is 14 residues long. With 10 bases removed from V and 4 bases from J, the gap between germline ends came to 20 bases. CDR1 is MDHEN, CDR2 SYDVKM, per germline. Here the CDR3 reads CAMAIQINPYEQYF. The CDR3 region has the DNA TGTGCCATGGCAATCCAGATAAATCCATACGAGCAGTACTTC.

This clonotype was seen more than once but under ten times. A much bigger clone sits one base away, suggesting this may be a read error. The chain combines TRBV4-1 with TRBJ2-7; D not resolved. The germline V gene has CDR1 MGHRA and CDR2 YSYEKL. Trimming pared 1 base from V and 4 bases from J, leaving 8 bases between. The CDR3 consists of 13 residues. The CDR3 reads CASSQGCPYEQYF. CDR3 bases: TGCGCCAGCAGCCAAGGATGTCCGTACGAGCAGTACTTC.

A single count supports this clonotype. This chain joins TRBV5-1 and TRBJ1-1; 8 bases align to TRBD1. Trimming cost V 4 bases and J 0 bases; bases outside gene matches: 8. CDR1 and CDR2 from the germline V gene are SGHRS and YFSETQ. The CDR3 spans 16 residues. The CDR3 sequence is CASSQDRDRMNTEAFF. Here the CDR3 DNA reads TGCGCCAGCAGCCAAGACAGGGACAGGATGAACACTGAAGCTTTCTTT.

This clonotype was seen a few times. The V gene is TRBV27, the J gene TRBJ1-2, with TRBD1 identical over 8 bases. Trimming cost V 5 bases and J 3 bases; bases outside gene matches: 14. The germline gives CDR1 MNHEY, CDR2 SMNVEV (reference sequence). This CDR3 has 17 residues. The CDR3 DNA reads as TGTGCCAGCAGTCCCCGGGCAGGGGGCTCGGAGTACTATGGCTACACCTTC. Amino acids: CASSPRAGGSEYYGYTF.

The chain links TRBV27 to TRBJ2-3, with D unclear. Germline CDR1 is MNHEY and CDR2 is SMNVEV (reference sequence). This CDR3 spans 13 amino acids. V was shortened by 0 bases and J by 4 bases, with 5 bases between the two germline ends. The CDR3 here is CASSLSLPDTQYF. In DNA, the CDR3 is TGTGCCAGCAGTTTATCTCTTCCAGATACGCAGTATTTT.

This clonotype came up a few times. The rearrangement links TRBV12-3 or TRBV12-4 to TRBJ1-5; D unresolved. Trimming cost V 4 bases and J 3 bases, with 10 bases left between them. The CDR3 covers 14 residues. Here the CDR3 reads CASSSGSINQPQHF. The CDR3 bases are TGTGCCAGCAGTTCCGGGTCCATCAATCAGCCCCAGCATTTT.

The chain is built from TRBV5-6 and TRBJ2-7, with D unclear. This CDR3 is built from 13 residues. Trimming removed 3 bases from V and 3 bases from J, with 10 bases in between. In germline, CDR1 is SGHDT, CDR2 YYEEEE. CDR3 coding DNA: TGTGCCAGCAGCTCGCCTCACCTCTACGAGCAGTACTTC. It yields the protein CASSSPHLYEQYF.

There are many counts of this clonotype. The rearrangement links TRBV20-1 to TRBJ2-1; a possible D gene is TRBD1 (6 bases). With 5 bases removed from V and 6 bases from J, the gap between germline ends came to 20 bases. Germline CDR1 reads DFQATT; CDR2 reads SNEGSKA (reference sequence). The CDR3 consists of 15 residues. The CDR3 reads CSAFDQGNLVNEQFF. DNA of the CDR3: TGCAGTGCTTTTGATCAGGGGAATTTGGTCAATGAGCAGTTCTTC.